Below are 3 T cell receptor beta chains sequenced from a single sample in a study of blood T cell repertoires in COVID-19. TCRdb keeps only in-frame clones here, not all; method: immunoSEQ multiplex PCR. The sample lists tens of thousands of clones; 88% were seen once. Source material: peripheral blood. The receptors were gathered from a human donor in a cohort sampled during active COVID-19.

The chain links TRBV5-1 to TRBJ1-1; D is possibly TRBD1 (6 bases). V was shortened by 5 bases and J by 1 base, with 12 bases between the two germline ends. CDR1 SGHRS and CDR2 YFSETQ come from the germline V gene. The CDR3 spans 14 residues. CDR3 amino acids: CASREIGGNTEAFF. CDR3 nucleotide sequence: TGCGCCAGCAGAGAGATAGGGGGGAACACTGAAGCTTTCTTT.

The rearrangement joins TRBV27 to TRBJ2-1; 11 bases align to TRBD2. Germline values: CDR1 MNHEY, CDR2 SMNVEV (reference sequence). This CDR3 contains 15 residues. Trimming removed 10 bases from V and 5 bases from J; junction bases left unmatched: 10. CDR3 in amino acids: CATTSGISRDNEQFF. CDR3 nucleotide sequence: TGTGCCACGACTAGCGGGATCTCTAGGGACAATGAGCAGTTCTTC.

This chain links TRBV5-1 with TRBJ2-1, with 8 bases aligning to TRBD2. The CDR3 runs 16 residues. V trimming: 4 bases; J trimming: 7 bases; junction bases outside the gene matches: 13. CDR1 SGHRS and CDR2 YFSETQ come from the germline V gene. This CDR3 reads CASSPRRGSGNNEQFF. CDR3 coding DNA: TGCGCCAGCAGCCCGCGCCGCGGTAGCGGGAATAATGAGCAGTTCTTC.